This entry lists 32 T cell receptor beta chains sequenced from one sample in a study of blood T cell repertoires in COVID-19. Profiled with immunoSEQ multiplex PCR; TCRdb holds only in-frame clones, not every one. The data contain 35,000 to 55,000 clones, roughly 90% of them singletons. Material for sequencing was peripheral blood. These receptors all stem from a man in his 70s with active COVID-19.

This chain uses TRBV5-1 with TRBJ2-3; TRBD1 aligns across 7 bases. CDR3 length: 14 residues. Trimming cost V 0 bases and J 3 bases; bases outside gene matches: 1. The germline CDR1 and CDR2 sequences are SGHRS and YFSETQ. CDR3: CASSLDRGTDTQYF. CDR3 DNA sequence: TGCGCCAGCAGCTTGGACAGGGGAACAGATACGCAGTATTTT.

The V and J genes are TRBV7-2 and TRBJ2-7; a weak D match, TRBD2 (5 bases). In germline, CDR1 is SGHTA, CDR2 FQGNSA. V lost 0 bases and J 3 bases, leaving 12 bases between the germline ends. The CDR3 loop spans 15 amino acids. CDR3 sequence reads: CASSLAQAAVYEQYF. CDR3 coding DNA: TGTGCCAGCAGCTTAGCGCAAGCGGCAGTCTACGAGCAGTACTTC.

The chain combines TRBV12-3 or TRBV12-4 with TRBJ1-1; a weak D match, TRBD1 (5 bases). This CDR3 region has 12 residues. Between the trimmed V and J ends, which lost 4 bases and 7 bases, there was a span of 10 bases. The CDR3 sequence: CASSSGGFEAFF. As DNA, the CDR3 is TGTGCCAGCAGTTCCGGGGGATTTGAAGCTTTCTTT.

This clone has a handful of counts. The chain has TRBV7-9 and TRBJ1-5, with 7 bases fitting TRBD1. CDR1 is SEHNR and CDR2 is FQNEAQ in the germline V gene (reference sequence). J gave up 3 bases and V 5 bases, and 10 bases lay outside the gene matches. The CDR3 spans 16 residues. CDR3 sequence reads: CASSQGGRGFNQPQHF. In nucleotides, the CDR3 is TGTGCCAGCAGCCAAGGGGGCAGGGGGTTCAATCAGCCCCAGCATTTT.

V and J are TRBV19 and TRBJ2-7, with TRBD2 identical over 11 bases. The germline CDR1 and CDR2 sequences are LNHDA and SQIVND (reference sequence). The CDR3 totals 14 residues. The trim removed 7 bases at V and 2 bases at J, leaving 4 bases unmatched. The CDR3 region has the DNA TGTGCCAGTATGACTAGCGGGGTCCCCTACGAGCAGTACTTC. This sequence encodes CASMTSGVPYEQYF.

The chain uses TRBV2 and TRBJ2-1; 11 bases align to TRBD1. The germline V gene has CDR1 SNHLY and CDR2 FYNNEI. V lost 6 bases to trimming and J lost 3 bases; unmatched junction nucleotides: 4. There are 15 residues in the CDR3. In DNA, the CDR3 is TGTGCCAGCAGAGAGGACAGGGGGCGCTACAATGAGCAGTTCTTC. This codes for CASREDRGRYNEQFF.

This clone was detected only once. The chain has TRBV7-2 and TRBJ2-7, with TRBD1 as a possible D gene (5 bases). The V gene lost 1 base and the J gene lost 11 bases, with 21 bases spanning the gap. Germline V lookup: CDR1 SGHTA, CDR2 FQGNSA. There are 15 residues in the CDR3. In DNA, the CDR3 is TGTGCCAGCAGCTTAGACCCAGGACACGGTTTGTGGAAGTACTTC. The encoded protein is CASSLDPGHGLWKYF.

This clone is termed medium-sized (0.01 to 0.1%). The gene calls are TRBV6-5 and TRBJ2-1, with 7 positions matching TRBD2. This CDR3 region has 16 residues. V gave up 2 bases and J gave up 4 bases; unmatched junction bases: 8. Per germline, CDR1 MNHEY and CDR2 SVGAGI. CDR3 DNA: TGTGCCAGCAGTTACCTCCCTAGCGGAACATACAATGAGCAGTTCTTC. It translates to CASSYLPSGTYNEQFF.

The CDR3 sequence is CSVVQGRQEQYF. CDR3 DNA: TGCAGCGTTGTACAGGGGCGGCAAGAGCAGTACTTC. The rearrangement uses TRBV29-1 and TRBJ2-7, with TRBD1 matching 7 bases. The CDR3 extends over 12 amino acids. J gave up 7 bases and V 4 bases, and 7 bases lay outside the gene matches. Germline CDR1 SQVTM, CDR2 ANQGSEA.

The J gene is TRBJ2-5, the V gene TRBV24-1; D remains unclear. The germline V and J ends were trimmed by 7 bases and 5 bases, with 19 bases remaining between them. The CDR3 has 15 amino acids. Germline CDR1 and CDR2: KGHDR and SFDVKD. The CDR3, as DNA: TGTGCCACCAGCGAGGTTCCCCTTAGAGAGGAGACCCAGTACTTC. Residues: CATSEVPLREETQYF.

V and J are TRBV6-2 or TRBV6-3 and TRBJ2-3, with 13 bases fitting TRBD2. The CDR3 is 15 residues long. Germline V CDR1 and CDR2: MNHEY, SVGEGT. V shed 5 bases and J 4 bases; nucleotides not matched to a gene: 3. The DNA for the CDR3 is TGTGCCAGCAGTGACGGACTAGCGGGAGCAGATACGCAGTATTTT. Translation gives CASSDGLAGADTQYF.

This sequence joins TRBV5-5 and TRBJ1-1; tentatively, D is TRBD1 (5 bases). Trimming cost V 0 bases and J 1 base, with 13 bases left between them. CDR3 length equals 16 residues. Germline values: CDR1 SGHKS, CDR2 YYEKEE (reference sequence). For the CDR3, the DNA is TGTGCCAGCAGCTTGGAAGCGGGACGTTGGAACACTGAAGCTTTCTTT. Amino acid sequence: CASSLEAGRWNTEAFF.

The J gene is TRBJ2-1, the V gene TRBV7-2, with 13 nucleotides matching TRBD2. V gave up 3 bases and J gave up 6 bases; unmatched junction bases: 14. Germline V gene lookup returns CDR1 SGHTA and CDR2 FQGNSA. This CDR3 has 19 amino acids. CDR3 nucleotides: TGTGCCAGCAGCTTTCGACCCGGGAGGCGACTAGCGGGAGGCAATGAGCAGTTCTTC. Translated, it gives CASSFRPGRRLAGGNEQFF.

This clone was observed once. The chain joins TRBV5-4 to TRBJ2-1, with D maybe TRBD2 (5 bases). CDR1 SGHNT and CDR2 YYREEE come from the germline V gene (reference sequence). Trimming cost V 0 bases and J 6 bases, with 10 bases left between them. The CDR3 has 14 residues. Written as DNA, the CDR3 is TGTGCCAGCAGCTTGGACCTTGCGGGCAATGAGCAGTTCTTC. This gives the protein CASSLDLAGNEQFF.

The chain uses TRBV27 and TRBJ2-1; D unclear. Trimming took off 3 bases at V and 4 bases at J, with 13 bases between the two ends. This CDR3 region has 15 residues. The germline CDR1 and CDR2 sequences are MNHEY and SMNVEV (reference sequence). The chain's CDR3 is CASSFARGLYNEQFF. CDR3 nucleotides: TGTGCCAGCAGTTTCGCCCGTGGGCTTTACAATGAGCAGTTCTTC.

V gene TRBV11-2 combines with J gene TRBJ2-7, with D maybe TRBD1 (6 bases). The germline V gene has CDR1 SGHAT and CDR2 FQNNGV. The CDR3 sequence is 15 residues long. V was trimmed by 5 bases and J by 1 base, leaving 15 bases between them. The CDR3 reads CASSGTGSRSYEQYF. CDR3 in DNA: TGTGCCAGCAGCGGAACAGGGAGTAGGTCCTACGAGCAGTACTTC.

In its sample, this clone was seen once. The chain recombines TRBV27 with TRBJ2-7, with D possibly being TRBD2 (6 bases). The germline gives CDR1 MNHEY, CDR2 SMNVEV (reference sequence). V shed 2 bases and J shed 4 bases, with 12 bases lying between them. This CDR3 has 14 residues. CDR3 DNA: TGTGCCAGCAGTTTAGGGGGGACGAAATACGAGCAGTACTTC. It encodes CASSLGGTKYEQYF.

The chain carries TRBV19 and TRBJ2-6; D ambiguous. The CDR3 covers 17 residues. V was shortened by 2 bases and J by 0 bases, with 11 bases between the two germline ends. Germline assignment: CDR1 LNHDA and CDR2 SQIVND (reference sequence). The CDR3 DNA reads as TGTGCCAGTAGTATAAGACTGCCAATCTCTGGGGCCAACGTCCTGACTTTC. It encodes CASSIRLPISGANVLTF.

The chain joins TRBV7-9 to TRBJ2-5; 8 positions match TRBD2. With V trimmed by 1 base and J by 3 bases, 10 bases remained unmatched. Per the germline V gene, CDR1 is SEHNR and CDR2 is FQNEAQ (reference sequence). The CDR3 sequence is 17 residues long. DNA for the CDR3: TGTGCCAGCAGCTTAGTACTAGCGGCTTACCGGAAAGAGACCCAGTACTTC. Translated, it gives CASSLVLAAYRKETQYF.

The chain links TRBV28 to TRBJ2-6; maybe TRBD1 (5 bases). The CDR3 totals 15 residues. The germline CDR1 and CDR2 sequences are MDHEN and SYDVKM. V shed 8 bases and J shed 1 base, with 12 bases lying between them. CDR3 nucleotide sequence: TGTGCCAGCCGGCAGGGTCTTTCTGGGGCCAACGTCCTGACTTTC. Its translation is CASRQGLSGANVLTF. Full variable domain (rest looked up from reference TRBV28 and TRBJ2-6): DVKVTQSSRYLVKRTGEKVFLECVQDMDHENMFWYRQDPGLGLRLIYFSYDVKMKEKGDIPEGYSVSREKKERFSLILESASTNQTSMYLCASRQGLSGANVLTFGAGSRLTVL.

The chain joins TRBV9 to TRBJ1-2; D not certain. Germline CDR1 SGDLS, CDR2 YYNGEE. The CDR3 has 10 residues. Trimming took off 3 bases at V and 8 bases at J, with 5 bases between the two ends. The DNA for the CDR3 is TGTGCCAGCAGCGGTAAAGGCTACACCTTC. Protein: CASSGKGYTF.

The chain joins TRBV7-9 to TRBJ1-2; TRBD1 aligns across 7 bases. V lost 4 bases, J lost 5 bases, and 4 bases stayed unmatched. The CDR3 is 13 residues long. Germline CDR1 SEHNR, CDR2 FQNEAQ (reference sequence). This chain's CDR3 is CASSSGTAYGYTF. In DNA, the CDR3 is TGTGCCAGCAGCTCCGGGACAGCTTATGGCTACACCTTC.

The chain couples TRBV29-1 to TRBJ2-7; no clear D gene. The V gene's germline CDR1 is SQVTM and CDR2 ANQGSEA. The V gene lost 1 base and the J gene lost 2 bases, with 6 bases spanning the gap. The CDR3 covers 12 residues. The CDR3 DNA reads TGCAGCGTTGAAGGCCGGGCCTACGAGCAGTACTTC. Translation gives CSVEGRAYEQYF.

This chain uses TRBV6-5 with TRBJ1-3; D gene ambiguous. The CDR3 loop spans 13 amino acids. Germline CDR1 and CDR2: MNHEY and SVGAGI. The V gene lost 6 bases and the J gene lost 0 bases, with 6 bases spanning the gap. In DNA, the CDR3 is TGTGCCAGCAGGGCATACTCTGGAAACACCATATATTTT. Its protein is CASRAYSGNTIYF.

This clone was counted a few times. This sequence joins TRBV30 and TRBJ2-2, with TRBD2 matching 12 bases. This CDR3 has 17 residues. Germline CDR1 and CDR2: GTSNPN and SVGIG (reference sequence). The junction had 10 bases not matched to a gene; V was cut back by 2 bases and J by 6 bases. The CDR3 DNA reads TGTGCCTGGAGTACGCAGACTAGCGGGAGAGTGCCCGGGGAGCTGTTTTTT. Its translation: CAWSTQTSGRVPGELFF.

This chain links TRBV15 with TRBJ1-5; TRBD1 agrees at 7 bases. Germline CDR1 and CDR2: LNHNV and YYDKDF (reference sequence). Trimming at V came to 5 bases and at J to 5 bases, leaving 12 bases not matched to a gene. The CDR3 runs 16 residues. The CDR3 nucleotides read TGTGCCACCAGCCCCCCTCCCGCAGGGGGTTATCAGCCCCAGCATTTT. Translated, it gives CATSPPPAGGYQPQHF.

The V and J genes are TRBV5-1 and TRBJ1-2, with 11 bases identical to TRBD1. Trimming cost V 3 bases and J 4 bases; bases outside gene matches: 5. The CDR3 totals 15 residues. CDR1 SGHRS and CDR2 YFSETQ come from the germline V gene. CDR3: CASSSRDRGIYGYTF. The CDR3, as DNA: TGCGCCAGCAGCTCCCGGGACAGGGGGATCTATGGCTACACCTTC.

The genes are TRBV30 and TRBJ2-7; D call uncertain. The CDR3 is made up of 14 amino acids. Between the trimmed V and J ends, which lost 3 bases and 5 bases, there was a span of 17 bases. In germline, CDR1 is GTSNPN, CDR2 SVGIG (reference sequence). The CDR3 protein is CAWRKGVSTDEQYF. CDR3 in DNA: TGTGCCTGGAGGAAAGGAGTCTCCACCGACGAGCAGTACTTC.

This sequence joins TRBV7-2 and TRBJ2-3; D possibly corresponds to TRBD2 (5 bases). From germline, CDR1 is SGHTA and CDR2 FQGNSA. This CDR3 comprises 16 residues. Trimming took off 2 bases at V and 0 bases at J, with 12 bases between the two ends. The CDR3: CASSLSGGFSTDTQYF. The CDR3 DNA follows: TGTGCCAGCAGCTTATCTGGCGGGTTCAGCACAGATACGCAGTATTTT. The whole variable domain, remainder taken from reference TRBV7-2 and TRBJ2-3, is GAGVSQSPSNKVTEKGKDVELRCDPISGHTALYWYRQSLGQGLEFLIYFQGNSAPDKSGLPSDRFSAERTGGSVSTLTIQRTQQEDSAVYLCASSLSGGFSTDTQYFGPGTRLTVL.

The chain recombines TRBV7-8 with TRBJ1-5, with 7 bases that match TRBD1. Germline-derived CDR1 and CDR2 are SGHVS and FQNEAQ. The length of the CDR3 is 17 residues. Trimming removed 1 base from V and 4 bases from J; junction bases left unmatched: 10. The CDR3 DNA reads as TGTGCCAGCAGCTTAGATGCTGTGGCCAGGGGGAATCAGCCCCAGCATTTT. Protein: CASSLDAVARGNQPQHF.

This clone has a handful of counts. The CDR3 here is CAIMRTGSVDEQYF. In DNA form, the CDR3 reads TGTGCCATCATGAGAACAGGGTCGGTAGACGAGCAGTACTTC. The chain carries TRBV10-3 and TRBJ2-7; tentatively, D is TRBD1 (6 bases). Germline CDR1 is ENHRY and CDR2 is SYGVKD. The CDR3 spans 14 residues. The V and J ends lost 7 bases and 5 bases respectively, with 18 bases between them.

The chain carries TRBV6-6 and TRBJ2-4, with a tentative D call TRBD2 (5 bases). The CDR3 sequence is 15 residues long. V gave up 2 bases and J gave up 0 bases, with 8 bases separating them. CDR1 and CDR2 (germline): MNHNY, SVGAGI (reference sequence). In DNA form, the CDR3 reads TGTGCCAGCAGTTACAGCGGTTTAGCCAAAAACATTCAGTACTTC. This gives the protein CASSYSGLAKNIQYF.